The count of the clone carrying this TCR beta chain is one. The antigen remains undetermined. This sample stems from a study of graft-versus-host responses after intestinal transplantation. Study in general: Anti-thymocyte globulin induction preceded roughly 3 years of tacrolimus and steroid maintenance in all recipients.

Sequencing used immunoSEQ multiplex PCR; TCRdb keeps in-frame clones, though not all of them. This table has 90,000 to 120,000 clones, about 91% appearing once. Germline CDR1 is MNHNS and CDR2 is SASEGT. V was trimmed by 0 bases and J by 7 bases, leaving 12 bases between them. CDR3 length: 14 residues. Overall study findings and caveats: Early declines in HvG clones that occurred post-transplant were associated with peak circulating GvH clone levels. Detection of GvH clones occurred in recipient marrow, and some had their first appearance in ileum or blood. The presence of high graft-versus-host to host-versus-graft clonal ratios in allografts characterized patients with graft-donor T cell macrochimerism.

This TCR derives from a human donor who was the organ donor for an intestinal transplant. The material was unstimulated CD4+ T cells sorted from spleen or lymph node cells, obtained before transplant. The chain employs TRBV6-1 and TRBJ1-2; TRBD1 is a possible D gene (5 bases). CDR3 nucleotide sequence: TGTGCCAGCAGTGAAGCGCGAGGGGTCGGTGGCTACACCTTC. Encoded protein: CASSEARGVGGYTF.